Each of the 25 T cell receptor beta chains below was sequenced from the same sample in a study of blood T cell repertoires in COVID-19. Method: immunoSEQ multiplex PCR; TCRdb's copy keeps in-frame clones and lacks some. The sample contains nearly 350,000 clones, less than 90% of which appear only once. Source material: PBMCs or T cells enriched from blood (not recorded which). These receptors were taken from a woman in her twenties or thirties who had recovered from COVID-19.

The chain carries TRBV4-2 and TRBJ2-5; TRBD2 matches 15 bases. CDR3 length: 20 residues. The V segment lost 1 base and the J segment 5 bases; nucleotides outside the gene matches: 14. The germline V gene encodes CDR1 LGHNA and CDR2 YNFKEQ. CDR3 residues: CASSQAGGTSGGSGWETQYF. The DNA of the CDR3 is TGTGCCAGCAGCCAAGCGGGTGGGACTAGCGGGGGGTCCGGGTGGGAGACCCAGTACTTC.

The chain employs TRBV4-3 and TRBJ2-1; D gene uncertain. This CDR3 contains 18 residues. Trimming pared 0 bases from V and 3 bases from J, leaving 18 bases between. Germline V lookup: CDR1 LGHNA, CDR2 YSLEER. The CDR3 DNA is TGCGCCAGCAGCCAAGATCCACCGAGCGCGCGCTTCTACAATGAGCAGTTCTTC. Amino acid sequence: CASSQDPPSARFYNEQFF.

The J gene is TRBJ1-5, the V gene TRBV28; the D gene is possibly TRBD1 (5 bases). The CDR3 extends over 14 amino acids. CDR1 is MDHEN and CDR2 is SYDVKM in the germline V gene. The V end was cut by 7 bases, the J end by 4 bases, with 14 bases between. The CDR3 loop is CASTRGEGNQPQHF. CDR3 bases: TGTGCCAGCACGCGGGGCGAGGGGAATCAGCCCCAGCATTTT. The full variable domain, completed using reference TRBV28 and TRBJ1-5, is DVKVTQSSRYLVKRTGEKVFLECVQDMDHENMFWYRQDPGLGLRLIYFSYDVKMKEKGDIPEGYSVSREKKERFSLILESASTNQTSMYLCASTRGEGNQPQHFGDGTRLSIL.

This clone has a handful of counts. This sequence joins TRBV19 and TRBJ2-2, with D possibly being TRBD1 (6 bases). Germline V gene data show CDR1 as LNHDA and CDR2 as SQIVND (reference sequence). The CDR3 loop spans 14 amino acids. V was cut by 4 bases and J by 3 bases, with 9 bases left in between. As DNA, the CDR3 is TGTGCCAGTAGTACCCCAGGGGACACCGGGGAGCTGTTTTTT. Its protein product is CASSTPGDTGELFF.

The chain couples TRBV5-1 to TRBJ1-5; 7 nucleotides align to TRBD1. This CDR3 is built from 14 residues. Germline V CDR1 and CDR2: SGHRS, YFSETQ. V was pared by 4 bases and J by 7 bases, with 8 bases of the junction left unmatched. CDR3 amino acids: CASSPSGGRQPQHF. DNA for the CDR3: TGCGCCAGCAGCCCCTCAGGGGGGCGGCAGCCCCAGCATTTT.

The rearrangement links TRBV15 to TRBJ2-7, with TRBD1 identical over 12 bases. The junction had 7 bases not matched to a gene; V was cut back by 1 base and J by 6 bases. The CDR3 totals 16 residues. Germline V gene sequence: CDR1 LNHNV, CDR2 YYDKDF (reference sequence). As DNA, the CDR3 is TGTGCCACCAGCAGAGCTGTCGGGACAGGGGGCGGCGAGCAGTACTTC. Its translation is CATSRAVGTGGGEQYF.

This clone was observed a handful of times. The CDR3 DNA reads as TGTGCCAGCAGTTATTCGGACAGGGAATGGGGAGAGCAGTACTTC. Its translation is CASSYSDREWGEQYF. This chain links TRBV6-5 with TRBJ2-7; the match to TRBD1 covers 8 bases. Germline CDR1 MNHEY, CDR2 SVGAGI. Losses at the gene ends were 3 bases for V and 7 bases for J; bases not matched to a gene: 11. This CDR3 contains 15 residues.

The DNA for the CDR3 is TGTGCCAGCGCGCCGGGGAACACTGAAGCTTTCTTT. Translated, it gives CASAPGNTEAFF. The gene calls are TRBV11-2 and TRBJ1-1; D gene unclear. Germline V gene lookup returns CDR1 SGHAT and CDR2 FQNNGV. Trimming shortened V by 8 bases and J by 1 base, and 8 bases separated the two germline ends. The CDR3 has 12 amino acids.

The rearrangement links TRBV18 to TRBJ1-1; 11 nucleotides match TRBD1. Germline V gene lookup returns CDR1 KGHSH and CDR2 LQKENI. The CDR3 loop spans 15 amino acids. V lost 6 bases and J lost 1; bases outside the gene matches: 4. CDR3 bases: TGTGCCAGCTCCTTTGGACAGGGGGCGAACACTGAAGCTTTCTTT. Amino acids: CASSFGQGANTEAFF.

The CDR3 DNA is TGTGCCAGCAGCTCCTCAGGGGTCAATCAGCCCCAGCATTTT. It specifies CASSSSGVNQPQHF. The chain employs TRBV7-9 and TRBJ1-5; maybe TRBD1 (6 bases). V was pared by 4 bases and J by 3 bases, with 10 bases between. Germline loops: CDR1 SEHNR, CDR2 FQNEAQ (reference sequence). CDR3 length: 14 residues.

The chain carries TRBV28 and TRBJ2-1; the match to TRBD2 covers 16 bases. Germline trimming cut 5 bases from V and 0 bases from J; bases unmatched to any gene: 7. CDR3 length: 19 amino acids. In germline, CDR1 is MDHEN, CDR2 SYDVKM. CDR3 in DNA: TGTGCCAGCAGTCAATGGGGACTAGCGGGGGGGAGCTCCTACAATGAGCAGTTCTTC. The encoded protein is CASSQWGLAGGSSYNEQFF.

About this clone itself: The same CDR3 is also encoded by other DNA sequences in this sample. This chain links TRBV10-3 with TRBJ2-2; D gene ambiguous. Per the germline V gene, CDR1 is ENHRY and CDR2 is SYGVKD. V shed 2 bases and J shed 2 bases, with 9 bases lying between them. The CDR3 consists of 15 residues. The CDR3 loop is CAISERGTNTGELFF. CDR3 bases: TGTGCCATCAGTGAGCGAGGCACCAACACCGGGGAGCTGTTTTTT.

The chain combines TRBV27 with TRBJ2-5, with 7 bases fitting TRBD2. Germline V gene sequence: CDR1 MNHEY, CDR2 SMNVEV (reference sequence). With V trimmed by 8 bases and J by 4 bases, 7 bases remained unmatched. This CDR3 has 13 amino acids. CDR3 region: CASGGGIRETQYF. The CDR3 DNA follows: TGTGCCAGCGGGGGGGGTATAAGAGAGACCCAGTACTTC.

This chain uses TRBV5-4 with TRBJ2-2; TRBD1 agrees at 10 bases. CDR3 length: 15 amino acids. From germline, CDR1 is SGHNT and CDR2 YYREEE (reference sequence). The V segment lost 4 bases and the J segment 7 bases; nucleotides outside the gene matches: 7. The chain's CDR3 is CASSPRQGADGELFF. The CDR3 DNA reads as TGTGCCAGCAGCCCACGACAGGGGGCCGACGGGGAGCTGTTTTTT.

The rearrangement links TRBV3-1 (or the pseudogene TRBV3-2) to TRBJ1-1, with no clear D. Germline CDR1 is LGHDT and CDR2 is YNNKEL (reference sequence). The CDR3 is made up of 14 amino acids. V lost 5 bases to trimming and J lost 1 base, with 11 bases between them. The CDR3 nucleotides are TGTGCCAGCAGCTATAGAGCCGGGAACACTGAAGCTTTCTTT. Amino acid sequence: CASSYRAGNTEAFF.

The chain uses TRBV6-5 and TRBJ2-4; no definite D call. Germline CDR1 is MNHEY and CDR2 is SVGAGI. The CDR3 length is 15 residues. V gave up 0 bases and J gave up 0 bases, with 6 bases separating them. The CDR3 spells CASSYSELAKNIQYF. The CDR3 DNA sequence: TGTGCCAGCAGTTACTCGGAGCTAGCCAAAAACATTCAGTACTTC.

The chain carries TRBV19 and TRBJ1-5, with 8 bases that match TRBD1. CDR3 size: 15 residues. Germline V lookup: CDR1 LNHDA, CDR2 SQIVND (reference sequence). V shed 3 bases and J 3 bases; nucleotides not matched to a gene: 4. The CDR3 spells CASSIAGGPNQPQHF. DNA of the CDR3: TGTGCCAGTAGTATCGCAGGGGGCCCCAATCAGCCCCAGCATTTT.

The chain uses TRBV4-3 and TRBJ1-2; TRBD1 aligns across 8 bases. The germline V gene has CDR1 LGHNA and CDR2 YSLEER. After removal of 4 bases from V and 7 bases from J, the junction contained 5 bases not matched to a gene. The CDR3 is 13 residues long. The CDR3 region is CASSRGQGGGYTF. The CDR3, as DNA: TGCGCCAGCAGCCGAGGACAGGGAGGTGGCTACACCTTC.

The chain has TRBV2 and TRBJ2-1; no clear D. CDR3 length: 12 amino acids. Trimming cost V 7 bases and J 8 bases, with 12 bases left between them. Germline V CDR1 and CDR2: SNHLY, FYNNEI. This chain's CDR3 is CASTTDDYEQFF. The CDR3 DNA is TGTGCCAGCACCACCGACGACTATGAGCAGTTCTTC. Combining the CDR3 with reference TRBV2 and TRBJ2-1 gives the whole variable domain EPEVTQTPSHQVTQMGQEVILRCVPISNHLYFYWYRQILGQKVEFLVSFYNNEISEKSEIFDDQFSVERPDGSNFTLKIRSTKLEDSAMYFCASTTDDYEQFFGPGTRLTVL.

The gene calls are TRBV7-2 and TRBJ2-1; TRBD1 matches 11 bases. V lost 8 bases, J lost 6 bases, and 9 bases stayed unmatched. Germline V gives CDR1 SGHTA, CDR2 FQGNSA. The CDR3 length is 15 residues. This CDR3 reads CASVPGTGGLNEQFF. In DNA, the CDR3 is TGTGCCAGCGTACCTGGGACAGGGGGTCTCAATGAGCAGTTCTTC.

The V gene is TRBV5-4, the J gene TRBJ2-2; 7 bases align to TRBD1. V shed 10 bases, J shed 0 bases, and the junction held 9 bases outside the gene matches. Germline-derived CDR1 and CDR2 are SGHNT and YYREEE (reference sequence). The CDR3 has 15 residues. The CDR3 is CAFPTGTSNTGELFF. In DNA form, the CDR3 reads TGTGCCTTCCCGACAGGGACCTCGAACACCGGGGAGCTGTTTTTT.

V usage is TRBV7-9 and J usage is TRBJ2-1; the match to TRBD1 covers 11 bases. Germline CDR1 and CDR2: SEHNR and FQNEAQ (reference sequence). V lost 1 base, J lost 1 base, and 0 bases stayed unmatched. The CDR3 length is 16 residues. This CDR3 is CASSLGDRGSYNEQFF. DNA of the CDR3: TGTGCCAGCAGCTTAGGGGACAGGGGGTCCTACAATGAGCAGTTCTTC.

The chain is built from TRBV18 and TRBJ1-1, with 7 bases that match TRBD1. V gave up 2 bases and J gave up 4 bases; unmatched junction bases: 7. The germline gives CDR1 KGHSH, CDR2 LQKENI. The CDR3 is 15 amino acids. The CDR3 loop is CASSPEDRPSTEAFF. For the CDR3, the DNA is TGTGCCAGCTCACCAGAGGACAGGCCGAGCACTGAAGCTTTCTTT.

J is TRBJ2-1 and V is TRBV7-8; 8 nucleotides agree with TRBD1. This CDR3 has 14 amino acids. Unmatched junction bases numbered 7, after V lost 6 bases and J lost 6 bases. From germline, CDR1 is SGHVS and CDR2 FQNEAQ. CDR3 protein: CASSRGTGGNEQFF. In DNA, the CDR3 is TGTGCCAGCAGTCGTGGAACAGGGGGCAATGAGCAGTTCTTC.

This chain's CDR3 is CASSPGEPIGYTF. CDR3 coding DNA: TGTGCCAGCAGCCCCGGGGAACCTATTGGCTACACCTTC. This sequence joins TRBV5-6 and TRBJ1-2, with D unresolved. CDR1 and CDR2 from the germline V gene are SGHDT and YYEEEE. The germline V and J ends were trimmed by 4 bases and 7 bases, with 14 bases remaining between them. The CDR3 sequence is 13 residues long.